The 21 T cell receptor beta chains in this list originate from one sample, sequenced in a study of somatic mutations in T cells in chronic GVHD. Data came from immunoSEQ multiplex PCR; TCRdb stores just in-frame clones and leaves some out. The sample consists of 13,000 to 15,000 clones, 78% of them appearing once. Sequences were obtained from Vbeta20-negative CD4+ T cells from blood. These receptors were collected from a male patient between 45 and 59 years old with chronic graft-versus-host disease. Some T cells may possibly be graft donor cells.

The V call is TRBV29-1, the J call TRBJ1-2; D is unclear. The CDR3 runs to 11 residues. V was shortened by 2 bases and J by 6 bases, with 7 bases between the two germline ends. In germline, CDR1 is SQVTM, CDR2 ANQGSEA. The CDR3: CSVERGNGYTF. In nucleotides, the CDR3 is TGCAGCGTTGAACGCGGGAATGGCTACACCTTC. Looking up the rest from reference TRBV29-1 and TRBJ1-2 gives the full variable domain: SAVISQKPSRDICQRGTSLTIQCQVDSQVTMMFWYRQQPGQSLTLIATANQGSEATYESGFVIDKFPISRPNLTFSTLTVSNMSPEDSSIYLCSVERGNGYTFGSGTRLTVV.

The chain employs TRBV11-2 and TRBJ2-7; 8 bases are a match to TRBD2. CDR3 length: 14 amino acids. Per the germline V gene, CDR1 is SGHAT and CDR2 is FQNNGV. Trimming cost V 0 bases and J 6 bases; bases outside gene matches: 4. CDR3 sequence (DNA): TGTGCCAGCAGCTTAGACCCCGGGACTAGCGAGCAGTACTTC. It codes for CASSLDPGTSEQYF.

The V and J genes are TRBV2 and TRBJ1-2; TRBD1 might be the D (6 bases). Per germline, CDR1 SNHLY and CDR2 FYNNEI. This CDR3 has 13 residues. Trimming removed 4 bases at V and 6 bases at J, with 12 bases between. In nucleotides, the CDR3 is TGTGCCAGCAGTGCCGGGACATTCGATGGCTACACCTTC. Translating gives CASSAGTFDGYTF. The complete variable domain, with remaining parts taken from reference TRBV2 and TRBJ1-2, reads EPEVTQTPSHQVTQMGQEVILRCVPISNHLYFYWYRQILGQKVEFLVSFYNNEISEKSEIFDDQFSVERPDGSNFTLKIRSTKLEDSAMYFCASSAGTFDGYTFGSGTRLTVV.

This chain links TRBV21-1 with TRBJ2-7; whether TRBD1, the table's D call, matches the DNA was not checked. TRBV21-1 is shown as a pseudogene. CDR3 length: 15 residues. Here the CDR3 DNA reads TGTGCCAGCAGTACAACCGGGACAGGGTTCAGCGAGCAGTACTTC. Encoded protein: CASSTTGTGFSEQYF.

The V call is TRBV10-3, the J call TRBJ2-7; perhaps TRBD2 as D (5 bases). The CDR3 loop spans 13 amino acids. V was clipped by 4 bases and J by 2 bases, with 9 bases between them. The germline CDR1 and CDR2 sequences are ENHRY and SYGVKD. The CDR3 region has the DNA TGTGCCATCAGTGCTGGACTGGCCTACGAGCAGTACTTC. It translates to CAISAGLAYEQYF.

This sequence joins TRBV4-2 and TRBJ2-2, with 8 bases lining up with TRBD1. V was clipped by 2 bases and J by 5 bases; unmatched bases: 13. This CDR3 region has 18 residues. Germline CDR1 reads LGHNA; CDR2 reads YNFKEQ. The DNA for the CDR3 is TGTGCCAGCAGCCAAACCCCAGGGGGCGGGGAATGGACCGGGGAGCTGTTTTTT. Translation gives CASSQTPGGGEWTGELFF.

The rearrangement links TRBV4-1 to TRBJ2-1; 11 bases map to TRBD1. The V segment lost 4 bases and the J segment 0 bases; nucleotides outside the gene matches: 14. Germline CDR1 is MGHRA and CDR2 is YSYEKL. The length of the CDR3 is 20 residues. CDR3 sequence reads: CASSRQGQGGVLSSYNEQFF. The DNA for the CDR3 is TGCGCCAGCAGCCGCCAGGGACAGGGGGGAGTACTTAGCTCCTACAATGAGCAGTTCTTC.

The chain couples TRBV7-9 to TRBJ1-1; the D gene is possibly TRBD1 (5 bases). The CDR3 has 15 residues. V lost 3 bases, J lost 1 base, and 12 bases lay in between. Per the germline V gene, CDR1 is SEHNR and CDR2 is FQNEAQ (reference sequence). The CDR3 loop is CASSFSGTSNTEAFF. DNA for the CDR3: TGTGCCAGCAGCTTTTCCGGGACTTCGAACACTGAAGCTTTCTTT.

The V call is TRBV6-5, the J call TRBJ1-4, with TRBD1 as a possible D gene (6 bases). The CDR3 totals 14 residues. CDR1 is MNHEY and CDR2 is SVGAGI in the germline V gene. Trimming left V 5 bases short and J 4 bases short, with 11 bases between. CDR3 sequence: CASSTGQINEKLFF. The CDR3 nucleotides are TGTGCCAGCAGTACAGGACAGATTAATGAAAAACTGTTTTTT.

The chain combines TRBV7-6 with TRBJ2-7, with TRBD2 matching over 11 bases. The V gene end was trimmed by 5 bases and the J gene end by 6 bases; junction bases not matched to a gene: 9. The CDR3 extends over 15 amino acids. From germline, CDR1 is SGHVS and CDR2 FNYEAQ. CDR3 nucleotides: TGTGCCAGCAGCCGATTGACTAGCGGGGCGGGCGAGCAGTACTTC. It codes for CASSRLTSGAGEQYF.

The genes are TRBV4-3 and TRBJ2-7, with D perhaps matching TRBD1 (5 bases). V lost 1 base and J lost 2, with 15 bases in between. Germline-derived CDR1 and CDR2 are LGHNA and YSLEER. The CDR3 contains 16 residues. This CDR3 reads CASSQGVAEGAYEQYF. CDR3 DNA sequence: TGCGCCAGCAGCCAAGGGGTCGCCGAAGGGGCCTACGAGCAGTACTTC.

This clone occurred a few times. J is TRBJ2-1 and V is TRBV15; 9 bases agree with TRBD2. Germline CDR1 reads LNHNV; CDR2 reads YYDKDF (reference sequence). Trimming took 5 bases from V and 7 from J; bases not matched to a gene: 6. The CDR3 is 14 residues long. The CDR3 DNA is TGTGCCACCAGCGCCAGGACTAGCGATAATGAGCAGTTCTTC. Translating it yields CATSARTSDNEQFF.

The chain links TRBV5-4 to TRBJ1-2; weak D call: TRBD1 (5 bases). V was cut by 4 bases and J by 0 bases, with 13 bases left in between. CDR1 and CDR2 (germline): SGHNT, YYREEE (reference sequence). The CDR3 contains 15 residues. In nucleotides, the CDR3 is TGTGCCAGCAGCGCGACAGCACAAACTAACTATGGCTACACCTTC. This gives the protein CASSATAQTNYGYTF.

J is TRBJ2-7 and V is TRBV27; no reliable D call. Germline assignment: CDR1 MNHEY and CDR2 SMNVEV (reference sequence). The CDR3 contains 12 residues. V gave up 5 bases and J gave up 6 bases, with 11 bases separating them. The CDR3 spells CASSPHPGEQYF. CDR3 sequence (DNA): TGTGCCAGCAGTCCCCATCCCGGCGAGCAGTACTTC.

The table lists this clone with a count of one. The chain has TRBV7-9 and TRBJ1-2; D is possibly TRBD1 (6 bases). Germline CDR1 and CDR2: SEHNR and FQNEAQ (reference sequence). Trimming removed 5 bases at V and 8 bases at J, with 21 bases between. The CDR3 extends over 15 amino acids. CDR3 DNA sequence: TGTGCCAGCAGCGTTGGTTCTGGGGGGGCGCTCGGCTACACCTTC. Amino acids: CASSVGSGGALGYTF. Full variable domain (remainder filled in from reference TRBV7-9 and TRBJ1-2): DTGVSQNPRHKITKRGQNVTFRCDPISEHNRLYWYRQTLGQGPEFLTYFQNEAQLEKSRLLSDRFSAERPKGSFSTLEIQRTEQGDSAMYLCASSVGSGGALGYTFGSGTRLTVV.

J is TRBJ1-3 and V is TRBV6-1; D is unclear. This CDR3 comprises 15 residues. CDR1 and CDR2 from the germline V gene are MNHNS and SASEGT. With 3 bases removed from V and 0 bases from J, the gap between germline ends came to 9 bases. The CDR3 DNA sequence: TGTGCCAGCAGTGACGACATTCTCTCTGGAAACACCATATATTTT. It translates to CASSDDILSGNTIYF.

The rearrangement uses TRBV18 and TRBJ2-3; TRBD2 matches 13 bases. CDR3 length equals 16 residues. Germline V CDR1 and CDR2: KGHSH, LQKENI. J was trimmed by 5 bases and V by 1 base; bases with no gene match: 3. CDR3 sequence: CASSPLRTSGRDTQYF. DNA for the CDR3: TGTGCCAGCTCACCACTAAGGACTAGCGGGAGAGATACGCAGTATTTT.

This clone was found once. The chain carries TRBV7-2 and TRBJ2-7, with D possibly matching TRBD2 (5 bases). This CDR3 region has 12 residues. V was cut by 5 bases and J by 1 base, with 6 bases left in between. Germline-derived CDR1 and CDR2 are SGHTA and FQGNSA. Here the CDR3 reads CASSRGSYEQYF. The DNA for the CDR3 is TGTGCCAGCAGCCGGGGATCCTACGAGCAGTACTTC. The variable domain in full, completed from reference TRBV7-2 and TRBJ2-7, reads GAGVSQSPSNKVTEKGKDVELRCDPISGHTALYWYRQSLGQGLEFLIYFQGNSAPDKSGLPSDRFSAERTGGSVSTLTIQRTQQEDSAVYLCASSRGSYEQYFGPGTRLTVT.

This clone was counted a few times. This sequence joins TRBV28 and TRBJ2-5; 8 bases map to TRBD2. V trimming: 4 bases; J trimming: 5 bases; junction bases outside the gene matches: 12. This CDR3 spans 16 amino acids. The germline V gene has CDR1 MDHEN and CDR2 SYDVKM. The CDR3 loop reads CASSSVAGRGGETQYF. The DNA of the CDR3 is TGTGCCAGCAGTTCAGTAGCGGGGAGGGGGGGGGAGACCCAGTACTTC.

The J gene is TRBJ2-5, the V gene TRBV7-9, with D tentatively TRBD1 (7 bases). The CDR3 sequence is 14 residues long. Trimming left V 8 bases short and J 0 bases short, with 13 bases between. CDR1 is SEHNR, CDR2 FQNEAQ, per germline (reference sequence). The CDR3 nucleotides are TGTGCCAGCTCCGACAGGGAGGACCAAGAGACCCAGTACTTC. Its protein is CASSDREDQETQYF.

Only a few counts were recorded for this clone. This chain links TRBV4-1 with TRBJ1-6, with D maybe TRBD1 (6 bases). Germline V lookup: CDR1 MGHRA, CDR2 YSYEKL. The CDR3 has 19 amino acids. Trimming left V 4 bases short and J 0 bases short, with 19 bases between. DNA of the CDR3: TGCGCCAGCAGCCTGTGGGGGCAGGGAGAGACCTCCTATAATTCACCCCTCCACTTT. This encodes CASSLWGQGETSYNSPLHF.